These T cell receptor beta chains were read from a single sample in a study of cytomegalovirus exposure and HLA in healthy donors. Generated by immunoSEQ multiplex PCR, the TCRdb table keeps only in-frame clones and is missing some. The data show 250,000 to 350,000 clones, roughly 89% seen once. Sequenced material: PBMCs. The receptors were gathered from a woman between 18 and 30 years old in good health and CMV-seronegative. The CDR3 runs from the conserved cysteine through the conserved F or W. Fields, in order: clone size, V gene, D gene, J gene, CDR3 protein, CDR3 DNA. D genes are given only for firm matches. The listing skips clone size in some rows; elsewhere it reads once, few, many or a size class.

abundance: NA; v_gene: TRBV23-1; d_gene: TRBD1; j_gene: TRBJ1-5; CDR3aa: CASSQSTDSGQANQPQHF; CDR3nt: TGCGCCAGCAGTCAATCAACCGACTCGGGACAGGCCAATCAGCCCCAGCATTTT
abundance: NA; v_gene: TRBV9; d_gene: NA; j_gene: TRBJ1-6; CDR3aa: CASSVGAADNSPLHF; CDR3nt: TGTGCCAGCAGCGTAGGGGCAGCAGATAATTCACCCCTCCACTTT
abundance: once; v_gene: TRBV5-6; d_gene: TRBD2; j_gene: TRBJ2-7; CDR3aa: CASSPGLAGSSYEQYF; CDR3nt: TGTGCCAGCAGCCCGGGACTAGCGGGGAGCTCCTACGAGCAGTACTTC
abundance: NA; v_gene: TRBV5-6; d_gene: NA; j_gene: TRBJ1-2; CDR3aa: CASSPWNVEGDSNGYTF; CDR3nt: TGTGCCAGCAGCCCTTGGAACGTTGAAGGGGATTCCAATGGCTACACCTTC
abundance: NA; v_gene: TRBV7-9; d_gene: NA; j_gene: TRBJ1-2; CDR3aa: CASSLGANGYTF; CDR3nt: TGTGCCAGCAGCTTAGGCGCAAATGGCTACACCTTC
abundance: NA; v_gene: TRBV7-6; d_gene: NA; j_gene: TRBJ1-2; CDR3aa: CASSPGRDSSTSYGYTF; CDR3nt: TGTGCCAGCAGCCCCGGGCGTGACAGCTCTACCTCCTATGGCTACACCTTC
abundance: once; v_gene: TRBV12-5; d_gene: NA; j_gene: TRBJ2-7; CDR3aa: CASGLGREQSSYEQYF; CDR3nt: TGTGCTAGTGGTTTGGGACGGGAGCAGAGCTCCTACGAGCAGTACTTC
abundance: NA; v_gene: TRBV10-2; d_gene: TRBD1; j_gene: TRBJ1-4; CDR3aa: CASGGTVNEKLFF; CDR3nt: TGCGCCAGCGGGGGGACAGTAAATGAAAAACTGTTTTTT
abundance: NA; v_gene: TRBV9; d_gene: NA; j_gene: TRBJ2-1; CDR3aa: CASSVVSGALNEQFF; CDR3nt: TGTGCCAGCAGCGTAGTAAGCGGTGCCCTTAATGAGCAGTTCTTC
abundance: NA; v_gene: TRBV9; d_gene: TRBD2; j_gene: TRBJ2-7; CDR3aa: CASSVGVAGEQYF; CDR3nt: TGTGCCAGCAGCGTAGGTGTAGCGGGGGAGCAGTACTTC
abundance: NA; v_gene: TRBV5-1; d_gene: TRBD1; j_gene: TRBJ1-2; CDR3aa: CASSSLPGQLIYGYTF; CDR3nt: TGCGCCAGCAGCTCACTTCCGGGACAGCTGATCTATGGCTACACCTTC
abundance: NA; v_gene: TRBV4-1; d_gene: TRBD2; j_gene: TRBJ2-1; CDR3aa: CASSQPTSGGAPGAEQFF; CDR3nt: TGCGCCAGCAGCCAGCCGACTAGCGGGGGGGCGCCCGGGGCTGAGCAGTTCTTC
abundance: NA; v_gene: TRBV19; d_gene: TRBD1; j_gene: TRBJ1-2; CDR3aa: CASSIASGTANNYGYTF; CDR3nt: TGTGCCAGTAGTATCGCCTCCGGGACAGCAAACAACTATGGCTACACCTTC
abundance: NA; v_gene: TRBV5-4; d_gene: TRBD1; j_gene: TRBJ2-3; CDR3aa: CASSFGQGRADTQYF; CDR3nt: TGTGCCAGCAGCTTCGGACAGGGTAGGGCAGATACGCAGTATTTT
abundance: NA; v_gene: TRBV27; d_gene: NA; j_gene: TRBJ1-6; CDR3aa: CASSWGSNSPLHF; CDR3nt: TGTGCCAGCAGTTGGGGCTCAAATTCACCCCTCCACTTT
abundance: NA; v_gene: TRBV25-1; d_gene: NA; j_gene: TRBJ2-2; CDR3aa: CASSEVANTGELFF; CDR3nt: TGTGCCAGCAGTGAAGTAGCGAACACCGGGGAGCTGTTTTTT
abundance: few; v_gene: TRBV5-1; d_gene: NA; j_gene: TRBJ1-2; CDR3aa: CASSLRAGLPSYGYTF; CDR3nt: TGCGCCAGCAGCTTGCGCGCAGGCCTACCCTCCTATGGCTACACCTTC
abundance: NA; v_gene: TRBV13; d_gene: NA; j_gene: TRBJ1-2; CDR3aa: CASTKTGPEGYTF; CDR3nt: TGTGCCAGCACCAAAACAGGACCGGAGGGCTACACCTTC
abundance: NA; v_gene: TRBV10-3; d_gene: TRBD1; j_gene: TRBJ1-3; CDR3aa: CAISAPPGQGTSGNTIYF; CDR3nt: TGTGCCATCAGTGCACCCCCGGGACAGGGGACGTCTGGAAACACCATATATTTT
abundance: NA; v_gene: TRBV7-6; d_gene: NA; j_gene: TRBJ1-3; CDR3aa: CASSSSGGAGGNTIYF; CDR3nt: TGTGCCAGCAGCTCTTCGGGGGGGGCGGGTGGAAACACCATATATTTT
abundance: NA; v_gene: TRBV2; d_gene: NA; j_gene: TRBJ2-2; CDR3aa: CASSQQGPANTGELFF; CDR3nt: TGTGCCAGCAGCCAACAGGGCCCCGCGAACACCGGGGAGCTGTTTTTT
abundance: NA; v_gene: TRBV2; d_gene: NA; j_gene: TRBJ2-2; CDR3aa: CASRRQLRSNTGELFF; CDR3nt: TGTGCCAGCAGACGACAGCTTCGATCTAACACCGGGGAGCTGTTTTTT
abundance: NA; v_gene: TRBV4-1; d_gene: TRBD1; j_gene: TRBJ2-1; CDR3aa: CASSQPGQGINEQFF; CDR3nt: TGCGCCAGCAGCCAGCCCGGACAGGGAATCAATGAGCAGTTCTTC
abundance: NA; v_gene: TRBV2; d_gene: NA; j_gene: TRBJ1-2; CDR3aa: CASSSDRFQNYGYTF; CDR3nt: TGTGCCAGCAGCTCAGACAGGTTCCAGAACTATGGCTACACCTTC
abundance: NA; v_gene: TRBV5-3; d_gene: NA; j_gene: TRBJ1-2; CDR3aa: CARSFGTTTNNYGYTF; CDR3nt: TGTGCCAGAAGCTTTGGGACAACAACAAACAACTATGGCTACACCTTC
abundance: NA; v_gene: TRBV10-2; d_gene: TRBD1; j_gene: TRBJ1-5; CDR3aa: CASNERRGTGPSQPQHF; CDR3nt: TGCGCCAGCAATGAGCGAAGGGGGACAGGCCCTTCTCAGCCCCAGCATTTT
abundance: NA; v_gene: TRBV30; d_gene: NA; j_gene: TRBJ1-6; CDR3aa: CAWSVQFNSPLHF; CDR3nt: TGTGCCTGGAGTGTACAGTTTAATTCACCCCTCCACTTT
abundance: NA; v_gene: TRBV29-1; d_gene: NA; j_gene: TRBJ2-3; CDR3aa: CSVERVRGTSTDTQYF; CDR3nt: TGCAGCGTTGAAAGAGTCCGGGGAACTAGCACAGATACGCAGTATTTT
abundance: NA; v_gene: TRBV6-5; d_gene: TRBD1; j_gene: TRBJ1-2; CDR3aa: CASSRAGGDYGYTF; CDR3nt: TGTGCCAGCAGTCGGGCAGGGGGAGACTATGGCTACACCTTC
abundance: NA; v_gene: TRBV2; d_gene: TRBD1; j_gene: TRBJ2-1; CDR3aa: CASSTQGNEQFF; CDR3nt: TGTGCCAGCAGTACACAGGGGAATGAGCAGTTCTTC
abundance: NA; v_gene: TRBV10-3; d_gene: NA; j_gene: TRBJ1-4; CDR3aa: CAISDTVDVGKLFF; CDR3nt: TGTGCCATCAGTGACACAGTGGATGTCGGAAAACTGTTTTTT
abundance: NA; v_gene: TRBV18; d_gene: TRBD2; j_gene: TRBJ2-1; CDR3aa: CASSPPSGGYEQFF; CDR3nt: TGTGCCAGCTCACCACCTAGCGGGGGGTATGAGCAGTTCTTC
abundance: NA; v_gene: TRBV7-9; d_gene: NA; j_gene: TRBJ2-4; CDR3aa: CASSLGHSQNIQYF; CDR3nt: TGTGCCAGCAGCTTAGGTCACAGCCAAAACATTCAGTACTTC
abundance: NA; v_gene: TRBV9; d_gene: TRBD2; j_gene: TRBJ2-1; CDR3aa: CASCSGTSGAYGSDEQFF; CDR3nt: TGTGCCAGTTGTTCCGGGACTAGCGGGGCGTACGGGTCCGATGAGCAGTTCTTC
abundance: NA; v_gene: TRBV5-1; d_gene: TRBD1; j_gene: TRBJ2-7; CDR3aa: CASRRMTGGYEQYF; CDR3nt: TGCGCCAGCAGACGCATGACAGGGGGCTACGAGCAGTACTTC
abundance: NA; v_gene: TRBV6-5; d_gene: NA; j_gene: TRBJ1-5; CDR3aa: CASRKTGEPQHF; CDR3nt: TGTGCCAGCAGAAAAACGGGGGAGCCCCAGCATTTT
abundance: NA; v_gene: TRBV9; d_gene: NA; j_gene: TRBJ1-4; CDR3aa: CASSVGPAGDEKLFF; CDR3nt: TGTGCCAGCAGCGTAGGTCCGGCAGGCGACGAAAAACTGTTTTTT
abundance: NA; v_gene: TRBV18; d_gene: NA; j_gene: TRBJ2-7; CDR3aa: CASSPGSTHYEQYF; CDR3nt: TGTGCCAGCTCCCCCGGGTCTACTCACTACGAGCAGTACTTC
abundance: NA; v_gene: TRBV7-8; d_gene: TRBD1; j_gene: TRBJ1-5; CDR3aa: CASSPRQGGSTQHF; CDR3nt: TGTGCCAGCAGTCCGAGACAGGGGGGGTCGACCCAGCATTTT
abundance: NA; v_gene: TRBV28; d_gene: TRBD1; j_gene: TRBJ2-7; CDR3aa: CASRGTGGGNEQYF; CDR3nt: TGTGCCAGCAGGGGGACAGGGGGCGGAAACGAGCAGTACTTC
abundance: NA; v_gene: TRBV19; d_gene: TRBD1; j_gene: TRBJ1-5; CDR3aa: CASSPDRSNQPQHF; CDR3nt: TGTGCCAGTAGTCCGGACAGGAGTAATCAGCCCCAGCATTTT
abundance: NA; v_gene: TRBV29-1; d_gene: TRBD1; j_gene: TRBJ2-1; CDR3aa: CSAPGQGDEQFF; CDR3nt: TGCAGCGCTCCGGGACAGGGTGATGAGCAGTTCTTC
abundance: NA; v_gene: TRBV11-2; d_gene: TRBD1; j_gene: TRBJ2-7; CDR3aa: CASSARDRDYEQYF; CDR3nt: TGTGCCAGCAGCGCTCGGGACAGGGACTACGAGCAGTACTTC
abundance: NA; v_gene: TRBV6-6; d_gene: TRBD1; j_gene: TRBJ2-5; CDR3aa: CASGTGKETQYF; CDR3nt: TGTGCCAGCGGGACAGGGAAAGAGACCCAGTACTTC
abundance: NA; v_gene: TRBV29-1; d_gene: NA; j_gene: TRBJ1-2; CDR3aa: CSVAETQGFGYTF; CDR3nt: TGCAGCGTTGCAGAGACACAGGGATTCGGCTACACCTTC
abundance: NA; v_gene: TRBV18; d_gene: NA; j_gene: TRBJ1-5; CDR3aa: CASSLTGDPRQPQHF; CDR3nt: TGTGCCAGCTCATTAACAGGCGATCCGCGCCAGCCCCAGCATTTT
abundance: NA; v_gene: TRBV5-1; d_gene: NA; j_gene: TRBJ1-1; CDR3aa: CASSLPRIGATEAFF; CDR3nt: TGCGCCAGCAGCTTGCCTCGGATCGGAGCCACTGAAGCTTTCTTT
abundance: NA; v_gene: TRBV6-1; d_gene: TRBD1; j_gene: TRBJ1-1; CDR3aa: CASSGQGYTEAFF; CDR3nt: TGTGCCAGCAGTGGACAGGGCTACACTGAAGCTTTCTTT
abundance: NA; v_gene: TRBV6-6; d_gene: TRBD2; j_gene: TRBJ2-1; CDR3aa: CASSGLAGGIDEQFF; CDR3nt: TGTGCCAGCAGTGGACTAGCGGGGGGGATAGATGAGCAGTTCTTC
abundance: few; v_gene: TRBV10-1; d_gene: TRBD1; j_gene: TRBJ2-3; CDR3aa: CASRGQGTDTQYF; CDR3nt: TGCGCCAGCAGAGGACAGGGCACAGATACGCAGTATTTT
abundance: NA; v_gene: TRBV2; d_gene: TRBD2; j_gene: TRBJ2-3; CDR3aa: CASRRGGYVGTDTQYF; CDR3nt: TGTGCCAGCAGGCGGGGGGGCTATGTGGGCACAGATACGCAGTATTTT
abundance: once; v_gene: TRBV7-6; d_gene: TRBD2; j_gene: TRBJ2-7; CDR3aa: CASSPTGLAGGLEQYF; CDR3nt: TGTGCCAGCAGCCCAACGGGGTTAGCGGGGGGCTTGGAGCAGTACTTC